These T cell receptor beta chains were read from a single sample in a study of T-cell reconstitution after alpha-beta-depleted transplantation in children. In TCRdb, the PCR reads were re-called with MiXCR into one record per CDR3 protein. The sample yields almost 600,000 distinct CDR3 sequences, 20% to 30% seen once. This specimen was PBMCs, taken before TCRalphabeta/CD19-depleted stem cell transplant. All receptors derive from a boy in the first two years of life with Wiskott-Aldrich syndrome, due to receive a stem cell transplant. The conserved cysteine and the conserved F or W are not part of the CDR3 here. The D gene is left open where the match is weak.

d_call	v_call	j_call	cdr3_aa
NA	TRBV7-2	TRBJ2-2	ASSLEPETGELF
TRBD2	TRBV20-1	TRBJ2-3	SARDSGQLNTDTQY
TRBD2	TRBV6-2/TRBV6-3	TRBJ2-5	ASSSPGLAIETQY
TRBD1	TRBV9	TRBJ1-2	ASSVDIGQGEDGYT
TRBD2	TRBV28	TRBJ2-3	ASSLGLAGTQY
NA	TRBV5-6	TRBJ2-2	ASSLLPSERTGELF
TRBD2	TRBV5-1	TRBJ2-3	ASSFQILAGGTDTQY
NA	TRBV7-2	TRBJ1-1	ASSLVGSSNTEAF
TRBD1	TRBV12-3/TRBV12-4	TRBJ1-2	ASTFRQGGYGYT
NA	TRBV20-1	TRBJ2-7	SASSGGRYEQY
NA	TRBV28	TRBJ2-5	ASSFGDGLQTQY
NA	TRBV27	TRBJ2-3	ASSYEGTDTQY
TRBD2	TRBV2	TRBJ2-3	ASSVVVAGADTQY
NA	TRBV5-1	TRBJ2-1	ASSPRAGRDYNEQF
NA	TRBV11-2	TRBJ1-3	ASSLGATSGNTIY
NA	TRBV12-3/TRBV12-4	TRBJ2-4	ASTAGRSLAKNIQY
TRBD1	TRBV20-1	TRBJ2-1	SVRNRDRGFNEQF
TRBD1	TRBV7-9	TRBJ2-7	ASSSRPGQGQGEQY
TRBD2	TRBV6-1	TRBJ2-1	ASSGLAGVRRNEQF
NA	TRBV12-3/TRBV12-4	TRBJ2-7	ASSSSSEGPEQY
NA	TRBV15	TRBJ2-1	ATSISLLAHEQF
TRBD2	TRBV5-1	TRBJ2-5	ASSPGVTSGQETQY
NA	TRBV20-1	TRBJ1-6	SAQRWVDSPLH
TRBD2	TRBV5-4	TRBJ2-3	ASSPAGGSDTQY
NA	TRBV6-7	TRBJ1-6	ASSLRFSFFDSPLH
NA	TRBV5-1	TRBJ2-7	ASSHSTVSYEQY
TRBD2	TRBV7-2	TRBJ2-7	ASTLTSGIYYEQY
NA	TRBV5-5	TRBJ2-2	ASSFRGLANTGELF
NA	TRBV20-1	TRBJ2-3	SARRLTDTQY
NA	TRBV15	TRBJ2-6	ATSRTRFSGANVLT
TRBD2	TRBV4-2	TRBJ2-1	ASSHELPGLAGAEQF
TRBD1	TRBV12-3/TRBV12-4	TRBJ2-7	ASRSRQGNEQY
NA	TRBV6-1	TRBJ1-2	ASTANYGYT
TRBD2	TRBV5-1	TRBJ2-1	ASSLGPSTSAYNEQF
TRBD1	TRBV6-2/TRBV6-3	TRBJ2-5	ASSRHSGTGGVAVRRETQY
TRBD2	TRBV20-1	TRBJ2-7	SARVSGSFAEQY
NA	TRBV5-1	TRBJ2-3	ASSRGDTDTQY
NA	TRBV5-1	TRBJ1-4	ASSLVATNEKLF
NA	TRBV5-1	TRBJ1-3	ASSLVGGVSGNTIY
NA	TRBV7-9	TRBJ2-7	ASSFTTGFGYEQY
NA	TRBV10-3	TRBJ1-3	AIRANAGNTIY